These T cell receptor beta chains were read from a single sample in a study of shared clonotypes between healthy human individuals. The method was immunoSEQ multiplex PCR; TCRdb's version includes in-frame clones alone and lacks a portion of them. The table records about 2.1 million clones, about 92% of them present only once. The sequenced sample was naive CD8+ T cells from PBMCs. These receptors came from a man younger than 35 in good health. Some clones in this sample may be carry-over from other donors' samples. CDR3s include the opening cysteine and the closing phenylalanine or tryptophan. A D gene is named only where the DNA matches it firmly.

CASSQVGGDEQYF	TRBD2	TRBJ2-7	TRBV4-3
CASSTPSGPDYEQYF	TRBD2	TRBJ2-7	TRBV28
CASSLGTNEQYF	NA	TRBJ2-7	TRBV7-9
CASSLSSGTYGYTF	NA	TRBJ1-2	TRBV27
CASSYSGGGQPQHF	NA	TRBJ1-5	TRBV6-5
CASSPKEKLFF	NA	TRBJ1-4	TRBV19
CASRGSANEQFF	TRBD2	TRBJ2-1	TRBV9
CASSDSGGSSYEQYF	TRBD2	TRBJ2-7	TRBV19
CASYDLGEGYGYTF	NA	TRBJ1-2	TRBV7-9
CASSLAGGPFSETQYF	TRBD2	TRBJ2-5	TRBV5-6
CASSPSPRDRGEQFF	TRBD1	TRBJ2-1	TRBV11-2
CASSPVGTGELFF	NA	TRBJ2-2	TRBV6-5
CASSPTWTGVADTQYF	TRBD1	TRBJ2-3	TRBV7-8
CASSISGNTIYF	NA	TRBJ1-3	TRBV19
CASSGLDRAYGYTF	TRBD1	TRBJ1-2	TRBV27
CAWRGLVETQYF	NA	TRBJ2-5	TRBV30
CASSLLGELFF	NA	TRBJ2-2	TRBV5-4
CSVYAGTVTGELFF	NA	TRBJ2-2	TRBV29-1
CASSPRGRAVGYTF	NA	TRBJ1-2	TRBV7-6
CASSLYRGKFNEQFF	NA	TRBJ2-1	TRBV28
CASEGAREQYF	NA	TRBJ2-7	TRBV7-9
CASSRHGTIAGYEQYF	NA	TRBJ2-7	TRBV11-2
CASSPRDRDYEQYF	TRBD1	TRBJ2-7	TRBV27
CASSLRGDEQYF	NA	TRBJ2-7	TRBV28
CASSPRRDEVGERDSGNTIYF	NA	TRBJ1-3	TRBV4-3
CASNGQVVYEQYF	TRBD1	TRBJ2-7	TRBV6-4